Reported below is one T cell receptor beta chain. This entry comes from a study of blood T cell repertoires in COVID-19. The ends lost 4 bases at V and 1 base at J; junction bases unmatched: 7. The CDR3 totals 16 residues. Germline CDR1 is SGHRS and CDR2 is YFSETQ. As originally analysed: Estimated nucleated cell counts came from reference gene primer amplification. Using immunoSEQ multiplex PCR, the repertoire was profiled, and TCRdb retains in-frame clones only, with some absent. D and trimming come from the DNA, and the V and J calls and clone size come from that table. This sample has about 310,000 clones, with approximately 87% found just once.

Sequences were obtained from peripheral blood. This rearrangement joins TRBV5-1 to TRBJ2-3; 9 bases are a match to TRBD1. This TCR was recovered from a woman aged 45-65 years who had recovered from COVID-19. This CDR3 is CASSPVYRGRTDTQYF. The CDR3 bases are TGCGCCAGCAGCCCGGTTTACAGGGGGCGCACAGATACGCAGTATTTT.